Listed here are 20 T cell receptor beta chains from one sample, sequenced in a study of chemoradiotherapy in HPV16-positive cancers. Measured with immunoSEQ multiplex PCR; TCRdb has only the in-frame clones, and not every one. The profile shows fewer than 30,000 clones, approximately 94% of them singletons. This sample was obtained from a patient who underwent chemoradiotherapy. The receptors originated from a human donor with HPV-associated anogenital cancer.

The chain employs TRBV2 and TRBJ1-1, with a weak D call TRBD1 (5 bases). Trimming shortened V by 5 bases and J by 7 bases, and 17 bases separated the two germline ends. The CDR3 loop spans 14 amino acids. Germline CDR1 and CDR2: SNHLY and FYNNEI. CDR3 DNA sequence: TGTGCCAGCAGTATTGAGGACAATTATGGTGAAGCTTTCTTT. Amino acids: CASSIEDNYGEAFF.

This chain uses TRBV15 with TRBJ2-1; tentatively, D is TRBD2 (5 bases). Looked up from germline, CDR1 is LNHNV and CDR2 is YYDKDF (reference sequence). Trimming removed 2 bases at V and 9 bases at J, with 11 bases between. There are 13 residues in the CDR3. CDR3 bases: TGTGCCACCAGCAGAAACGGGGAGACTGAGCAGTTCTTC. It codes for CATSRNGETEQFF.

V is TRBV28 and J is TRBJ1-3; TRBD1 is a possible D gene (5 bases). Trimming took 4 bases from V and 5 from J, leaving 15 bases between them. The CDR3 extends over 15 amino acids. CDR1 MDHEN and CDR2 SYDVKM come from the germline V gene. DNA for the CDR3: TGTGCCAGCAGTTCCGGTACCGGGGGGAGAAACACCATATATTTT. Translated: CASSSGTGGRNTIYF.

This chain connects TRBV9 to TRBJ2-1; TRBD2 agrees at 13 bases. V lost 0 bases and J lost 7; bases outside the gene matches: 4. In germline, CDR1 is SGDLS, CDR2 YYNGEE. This CDR3 has 16 residues. This chain's CDR3 is CASSVELAGGNNEQFF. The CDR3 coding sequence is TGTGCCAGCAGCGTAGAACTAGCGGGGGGGAATAATGAGCAGTTCTTC.

This clone was seen just once. The chain carries TRBV7-8 and TRBJ2-7; 8 positions match TRBD2. The V gene's germline CDR1 is SGHVS and CDR2 FQNEAQ. The CDR3 has 16 residues. J gave up 3 bases and V 3 bases, and 10 bases lay outside the gene matches. The CDR3 DNA sequence: TGTGCCAGCAGCTTTGGTGCCAGCGGGAGTATCTACGAGCAGTACTTC. Its protein product is CASSFGASGSIYEQYF.

This CDR3 reads CASSFTTGFGYTF. The CDR3 DNA reads as TGTGCCAGCAGTTTCACGACAGGCTTTGGCTACACCTTC. The J gene is TRBJ1-2, the V gene TRBV27, with a tentative D call TRBD1 (6 bases). Trimming took off 3 bases at V and 7 bases at J, with 12 bases between the two ends. CDR3 length: 13 residues. Germline-derived CDR1 and CDR2 are MNHEY and SMNVEV (reference sequence).

The chain employs TRBV7-2 and TRBJ1-5; D remains unclear. V was shortened by 4 bases and J by 2 bases, with 18 bases between the two germline ends. The CDR3 sequence is 17 residues long. Germline V gene data show CDR1 as SGHTA and CDR2 as FQGNSA. As DNA, the CDR3 is TGTGCCAGCAGCTCTAAGGGTCTCCAAGTAGGCAATCAGCCCCAGCATTTT. This sequence encodes CASSSKGLQVGNQPQHF.

This clone was seen only a few times. The rearrangement joins TRBV11-2 to TRBJ2-7; 9 positions agree with TRBD1. Germline CDR1 and CDR2: SGHAT and FQNNGV. This CDR3 has 16 residues. V gave up 4 bases and J gave up 5 bases; unmatched junction bases: 12. The CDR3 DNA is TGTGCCAGCAGCTCACAGGGGGCGCGGGTAAAAAACGAGCAGTACTTC. This translates into CASSSQGARVKNEQYF.

The CDR3 sequence: CASTGDSGNTIYF. The CDR3 DNA reads as TGTGCCAGCACAGGGGACTCGGGAAACACCATATATTTT. The V gene is TRBV6-4, the J gene TRBJ1-3; a possible D gene is TRBD1 (6 bases). CDR3 size: 13 residues. The germline CDR1 and CDR2 sequences are MRHNA and SNTAGT. Trimming took 7 bases from V and 4 from J, leaving 11 bases between them.

This clone is a singleton in its sample. The chain has TRBV11-2 and TRBJ2-1, with D tentatively TRBD2 (6 bases). Germline V CDR1 and CDR2: SGHAT, FQNNGV. This CDR3 is built from 16 residues. V lost 0 bases and J 6 bases, leaving 15 bases between the germline ends. In DNA, the CDR3 is TGTGCCAGCAGCTTAGATCCCGCCACTAGCCCCAATGAGCAGTTCTTC. It yields the protein CASSLDPATSPNEQFF.

The V and J genes are TRBV10-3 and TRBJ2-2; the match to TRBD2 covers 9 bases. This CDR3 is built from 17 residues. Germline CDR1 and CDR2: ENHRY and SYGVKD. The J segment lost 3 bases and the V segment lost 3 bases, leaving 8 bases of the junction unmatched. The CDR3 nucleotides are TGTGCCATCAGTGATCCCCCTAGCGGGACCCACACCGGGGAGCTGTTTTTT. Protein sequence: CAISDPPSGTHTGELFF.

Worth noting for this clone: At one end the junction does not follow the germline gene, possibly because of a read error. The chain couples TRBV4-1 to TRBJ2-1; the match to TRBD2 covers 8 bases. The germline gives CDR1 MGHRA, CDR2 YSYEKL. This CDR3 has 16 residues. The DNA for the CDR3 is TGCGCCAGCAGTCAAGGCACTAGCGGAAGATACAATGAGCAGTTCTTC. This encodes CASSQGTSGRYNEQFF.

The chain recombines TRBV28 with TRBJ2-5; TRBD1 aligns across 8 bases. There are 13 residues in the CDR3. The trim removed 6 bases at V and 1 base at J, leaving 1 base unmatched. Per germline, CDR1 MDHEN and CDR2 SYDVKM. DNA of the CDR3: TGTGCCAGCAGCAGGGGGCGCCAAGAGACCCAGTACTTC. It codes for CASSRGRQETQYF. The whole variable domain, filled in from reference TRBV28 and TRBJ2-5, reads DVKVTQSSRYLVKRTGEKVFLECVQDMDHENMFWYRQDPGLGLRLIYFSYDVKMKEKGDIPEGYSVSREKKERFSLILESASTNQTSMYLCASSRGRQETQYFGPGTRLLVL.

The chain uses TRBV21-1 and TRBJ2-7; the table gives TRBD1 as D, unverified against the DNA. TRBV21-1 is classified as a pseudogene. CDR3 length: 16 amino acids. The CDR3 is CASSKEKGPYSYEQYF. The CDR3 nucleotides are TGTGCCAGCAGCAAAGAAAAGGGGCCCTACTCCTACGAGCAGTACTTC.

This chain uses TRBV30 with TRBJ2-7; 10 bases line up with TRBD2. The J segment lost 7 bases and the V segment lost 3 bases, leaving 12 bases of the junction unmatched. Germline lookup yields CDR1 GTSNPN and CDR2 SVGIG (reference sequence). The CDR3 covers 15 residues. In DNA form, the CDR3 reads TGTGCCTGGAGCGATAAGCGGGGGGGCCTGAGGGAGCAGTACTTC. Protein sequence: CAWSDKRGGLREQYF.

This chain joins TRBV19 and TRBJ2-2; TRBD1 matches at 7 bases. CDR3 length equals 17 residues. J gave up 0 bases and V 6 bases, and 10 bases lay outside the gene matches. Germline V CDR1 and CDR2: LNHDA, SQIVND (reference sequence). CDR3 in DNA: TGTGCCAGTAGCCCGGACAGGCTCTTTACGAACACCGGGGAGCTGTTTTTT. It specifies CASSPDRLFTNTGELFF.

The chain is built from TRBV7-9 and TRBJ2-7, with TRBD1 matching 9 bases. Trimming took 6 bases from V and 3 from J; bases not matched to a gene: 9. The CDR3 runs to 15 residues. Germline V gene lookup returns CDR1 SEHNR and CDR2 FQNEAQ (reference sequence). The CDR3 DNA reads TGTGCCAGCAGTCCCTTGGGGACAGGGAACTACGAGCAGTACTTC. Its protein product is CASSPLGTGNYEQYF.

This clone has a single count. This chain joins TRBV28 and TRBJ2-7; the match to TRBD1 covers 9 bases. Germline-derived CDR1 and CDR2 are MDHEN and SYDVKM. The trim removed 5 bases at V and 0 bases at J, leaving 5 bases unmatched. The CDR3 contains 15 residues. CDR3 sequence reads: CASSTGQGTSYEQYF. CDR3 sequence (DNA): TGTGCCAGCAGTACGGGACAGGGAACCTCCTACGAGCAGTACTTC.

This chain's CDR3 is CASSSRSGGYEQYF. The DNA for the CDR3 is TGTGCCAGTAGTTCGCGCTCCGGGGGCTACGAGCAGTACTTC. V gene TRBV19 combines with J gene TRBJ2-7, with D perhaps matching TRBD2 (6 bases). The V end was cut by 5 bases, the J end by 3 bases, with 14 bases between. Germline CDR1 and CDR2: LNHDA and SQIVND (reference sequence). This CDR3 comprises 14 residues.

This chain joins TRBV5-6 and TRBJ2-3, with D maybe TRBD2 (5 bases). The ends were cut back, 0 bases at V and 3 bases at J, with 14 bases in the middle. The CDR3 contains 16 residues. The germline V gene encodes CDR1 SGHDT and CDR2 YYEEEE. The CDR3 DNA sequence: TGTGCCAGCAGCTTGGGGGTGACTACGGAAACAGATACGCAGTATTTT. Protein sequence: CASSLGVTTETDTQYF.